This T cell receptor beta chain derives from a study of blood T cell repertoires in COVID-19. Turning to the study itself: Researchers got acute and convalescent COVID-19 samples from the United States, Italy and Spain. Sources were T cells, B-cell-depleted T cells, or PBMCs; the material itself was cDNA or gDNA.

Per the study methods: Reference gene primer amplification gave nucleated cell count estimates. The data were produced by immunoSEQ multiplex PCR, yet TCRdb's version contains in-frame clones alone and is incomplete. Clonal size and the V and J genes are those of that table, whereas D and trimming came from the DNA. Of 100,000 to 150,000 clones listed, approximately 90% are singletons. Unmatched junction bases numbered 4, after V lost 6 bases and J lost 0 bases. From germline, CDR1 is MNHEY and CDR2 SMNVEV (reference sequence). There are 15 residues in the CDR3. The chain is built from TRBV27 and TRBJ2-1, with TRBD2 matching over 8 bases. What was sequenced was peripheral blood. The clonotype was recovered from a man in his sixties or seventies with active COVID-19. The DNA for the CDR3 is TGTGCCAGCAGAACGGGGGGGAGCTCCTACAATGAGCAGTTCTTC. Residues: CASRTGGSSYNEQFF.